The clone carrying this TCR beta chain appeared many times. This sample is drawn from a study of T cells in Graves' hyperthyroidism and ophthalmopathy. The source material, RNA transcripts, was used to amplify TCR beta CDR3 regions. HTBI primers were the set used in a first-round RT-PCR of the TCR CDR3. TCRdb reprocessed the multiplex PCR reads via MiXCR and lists one record per CDR3 protein. The repertoire holds 270,000 or so distinct CDR3 sequences, about 25% seen once, with around 30% in the top ten. In patients aged 18 to 65, hyperthyroidism was newly diagnosed, with duration under 2 months. Uncontrolled infection, other autoimmune disease, pregnancy or lactation barred patients from enrollment. Preceding any ophthalmopathy symptoms, the blood sample dates from first hyperthyroidism diagnosis. Germline CDR1 reads SNHLY; CDR2 reads FYNNEI. The germline V and J ends were trimmed by 4 bases and 2 bases, with 14 bases remaining between them. CDR3 length: 15 residues.

Material for sequencing was blood. The chain joins TRBV2 to TRBJ1-2; D gene unclear. This TCR derives from a man aged 35-49 years with Graves' hyperthyroidism that later progressed to Graves' ophthalmopathy. The CDR3, as DNA: TGTGCCAGCAGTGGGGAGGGCGGATTGAACTATGGCTACACCTTC. Protein sequence: CASSGEGGLNYGYTF.